This is a list of T cell receptor beta chains from one sample in a study of post-analysis software for immune sequencing data. TCRdb processed the PCR reads anew with MiXCR; each CDR3 protein has one entry. The sample yields a few hundred thousand distinct CDR3 sequences, around 34% seen once. Sample: blood. The receptors derive from a girl aged 10-17 years with multiple sclerosis. CDR3s include the opening cysteine and the closing phenylalanine or tryptophan. Each record gives: D gene, J gene, clone size, V gene, CDR3 DNA, CDR3 protein. The D gene is left open where the match is weak. Expanded clones are given a class, and other clones once, few, many or no size at all.

D gene: .
J gene: TRBJ1-5
clone size: many
V gene: TRBV6-1
CDR3 DNA: TGTGCCAGCAAAAGAGGCTCGGGGCAGGGCGGTCAGCCCCAGCATTTT
CDR3 protein: CASKRGSGQGGQPQHF

D gene: .
J gene: TRBJ1-5
clone size: .
V gene: TRBV12-3/TRBV12-4
CDR3 DNA: TGTGCCAGCAGTTGGGCATTGAATCAGCCCCAGCATTTT
CDR3 protein: CASSWALNQPQHF

D gene: TRBD2
J gene: TRBJ2-1
clone size: many
V gene: TRBV3-1
CDR3 DNA: TGTGCCAGCAGCAAGGGGACTAGCGGCGTTTACAATGAGCAGTTCTTC
CDR3 protein: CASSKGTSGVYNEQFF

D gene: TRBD2
J gene: TRBJ2-5
clone size: many
V gene: TRBV12-3/TRBV12-4
CDR3 DNA: TGTGCCAGCAGTCCCCGGGGTAGCGGGAGACTTAAAGAGACCCAGTACTTC
CDR3 protein: CASSPRGSGRLKETQYF

D gene: TRBD1
J gene: TRBJ2-3
clone size: .
V gene: TRBV12-3/TRBV12-4
CDR3 DNA: TGTGCCAGCAGTCATGGCAGGGGGTCCACAGATACGCAGTATTTT
CDR3 protein: CASSHGRGSTDTQYF

D gene: .
J gene: TRBJ1-1
clone size: .
V gene: TRBV3-1
CDR3 DNA: TGTGCCAGCAGCCAAGCTACCAAGGGGACCGAGTTGTTCTTT
CDR3 protein: CASSQATKGTELFF

D gene: .
J gene: TRBJ2-1
clone size: once
V gene: TRBV7-3
CDR3 DNA: TGTGCCAGCAGCCTAGAGGTTTCGGACAATGAGCAGTTCTTC
CDR3 protein: CASSLEVSDNEQFF

D gene: .
J gene: TRBJ2-1
clone size: many
V gene: TRBV12-5
CDR3 DNA: TGTGCTAGTGTTCTAAATGAGCAGTTCTTC
CDR3 protein: CASVLNEQFF

D gene: .
J gene: TRBJ2-3
clone size: few
V gene: TRBV6-1
CDR3 DNA: TGTGCCAGCAGTGAAGAGCCTACGGGGACCACAGATACGCAGTATTTT
CDR3 protein: CASSEEPTGTTDTQYF

D gene: .
J gene: TRBJ1-1
clone size: many
V gene: TRBV29-1
CDR3 DNA: TGCAGCGTTGAAGTAGGGATGGCTGTGAACACTGAAGCTTTCTTT
CDR3 protein: CSVEVGMAVNTEAFF

D gene: TRBD1
J gene: TRBJ1-1
clone size: .
V gene: TRBV19
CDR3 DNA: TGTGCCAGTAGTCCTCGACAGGGGACGGGAACTGAAGCTTTCTTT
CDR3 protein: CASSPRQGTGTEAFF

D gene: TRBD2
J gene: TRBJ2-3
clone size: few
V gene: TRBV2
CDR3 DNA: TGTGCCAGCAGTGGCGTCCTAGCGGGGGGGGATACGCAGTATTTT
CDR3 protein: CASSGVLAGGDTQYF

D gene: .
J gene: TRBJ2-3
clone size: many
V gene: TRBV20-1
CDR3 DNA: TGCAGTGCCCCCGGACAGGGAGGGCCGGATACGCAGTATTTT
CDR3 protein: CSAPGQGGPDTQYF

D gene: .
J gene: TRBJ1-5
clone size: few
V gene: TRBV12-3/TRBV12-4
CDR3 DNA: TGTGCCAGCAGTCCCACGGGGCTCAATCAGCCCCAGCATTTT
CDR3 protein: CASSPTGLNQPQHF

D gene: .
J gene: TRBJ2-1
clone size: once
V gene: TRBV6-5
CDR3 DNA: TGTGCCAGCAGTTCTTTATCTAGGGAGCAGTTCTTC
CDR3 protein: CASSSLSREQFF

D gene: .
J gene: TRBJ2-2
clone size: .
V gene: TRBV11-1
CDR3 DNA: TGTGCCAGCAGCCCCTGGCCCAAGAACACCGGGGAGCGGTTTTTT
CDR3 protein: CASSPWPKNTGERFF

D gene: .
J gene: TRBJ2-3
clone size: many
V gene: TRBV7-9
CDR3 DNA: TGTGCCAGCAGCTTAGGGGGGAACGCAGATACGCAGTATTTT
CDR3 protein: CASSLGGNADTQYF

D gene: .
J gene: TRBJ2-2
clone size: .
V gene: TRBV29-1
CDR3 DNA: TGCAGCGTTGAAGAACAGGTGAACACCGGGGAGCTGTTTTTT
CDR3 protein: CSVEEQVNTGELFF

D gene: .
J gene: TRBJ2-5
clone size: many
V gene: TRBV14
CDR3 DNA: TGTGCCAGCAGCCATGCCAGAAAAGAGACCCAGTACTTC
CDR3 protein: CASSHARKETQYF

D gene: TRBD2
J gene: TRBJ2-7
clone size: .
V gene: TRBV28
CDR3 DNA: TGTGCCAGCAGTTCCGCACTAGCGGGAGGCTACGAGCAGTACTTC
CDR3 protein: CASSSALAGGYEQYF

D gene: TRBD2
J gene: TRBJ2-3
clone size: many
V gene: TRBV7-9
CDR3 DNA: TGTGCCAGCAGTACTCTAGCGGGGGGCACAGATACGCAGTATTTT
CDR3 protein: CASSTLAGGTDTQYF

D gene: .
J gene: TRBJ1-2
clone size: many
V gene: TRBV11-2
CDR3 DNA: TGTGCCATCAAGACAGCCTATAACTATGGCTACACCTTC
CDR3 protein: CAIKTAYNYGYTF

D gene: .
J gene: TRBJ1-1
clone size: many
V gene: TRBV6-5
CDR3 DNA: TGTGCCAGCAGTTACTCGGGCAGAAACACTGAAGCTTTCTTT
CDR3 protein: CASSYSGRNTEAFF

D gene: .
J gene: TRBJ2-2
clone size: .
V gene: TRBV5-1
CDR3 DNA: TGCGCCAGCAGCAACGACGGACAGAACACCGGGGAGCTGTTTTTT
CDR3 protein: CASSNDGQNTGELFF

D gene: .
J gene: TRBJ1-4
clone size: .
V gene: TRBV12-3/TRBV12-4
CDR3 DNA: TGTGCCAGCAGTTTAGGGGTTAGGAAACTGTTTTTT
CDR3 protein: CASSLGVRKLFF

D gene: .
J gene: TRBJ2-7
clone size: .
V gene: TRBV2
CDR3 DNA: TGTGCCAGCAGGGACTTCTTTCTCTCCTACGAGCAGTACTTC
CDR3 protein: CASRDFFLSYEQYF

D gene: .
J gene: TRBJ2-5
clone size: many
V gene: TRBV4-1
CDR3 DNA: TGCGCCAGCAGTCCCTATCCACCGAACGAGGGATACCAAGAGACCCAGTACTTC
CDR3 protein: CASSPYPPNEGYQETQYF

D gene: .
J gene: TRBJ1-1
clone size: many
V gene: TRBV10-2
CDR3 DNA: TGCGCCAGCAGTGTTTCGCTGAACACTGAAGCTTTCTTT
CDR3 protein: CASSVSLNTEAFF

D gene: .
J gene: TRBJ2-1
clone size: many
V gene: TRBV2
CDR3 DNA: TGTGCCAGCAGCGACTCCTACCTCTACAATGAGCAGTTCTTC
CDR3 protein: CASSDSYLYNEQFF

D gene: TRBD1
J gene: TRBJ2-1
clone size: .
V gene: TRBV27
CDR3 DNA: TGTGCCAGCAGTTTAGGGGCAGGGGGAAATGGTGAGCAGTTCTTC
CDR3 protein: CASSLGAGGNGEQFF

D gene: .
J gene: TRBJ2-1
clone size: many
V gene: TRBV5-1
CDR3 DNA: TGCGCCAGCAGCCCGGTGGTCGGGGCTAATGAGCAGTTCTTC
CDR3 protein: CASSPVVGANEQFF

D gene: .
J gene: TRBJ2-2
clone size: .
V gene: TRBV15
CDR3 DNA: TGTGCCACCAGCAGAGATTTCTCGGAGGGAAGGCTGTTTTTT
CDR3 protein: CATSRDFSEGRLFF

D gene: .
J gene: TRBJ1-1
clone size: .
V gene: TRBV6-6
CDR3 DNA: TGTGCCAGCAGTTACTTATTGAACACTGAAGCTTTCTTT
CDR3 protein: CASSYLLNTEAFF

D gene: .
J gene: TRBJ1-6
clone size: .
V gene: TRBV4-1
CDR3 DNA: TGCGCCAGCAGCCAAGATTTGGGACCGGGGTCACCCCTCCACTTT
CDR3 protein: CASSQDLGPGSPLHF

D gene: .
J gene: TRBJ2-6
clone size: .
V gene: TRBV27
CDR3 DNA: TGTGCCAGCAGTTTAAGGCAGGGAACCCTCACTGAGGCCAACGTCCTGACTTTC
CDR3 protein: CASSLRQGTLTEANVLTF

D gene: .
J gene: TRBJ2-1
clone size: many
V gene: TRBV10-3
CDR3 DNA: TGTGCCGTAACAGGGTACAATGAGCAGTTCTTC
CDR3 protein: CAVTGYNEQFF

D gene: .
J gene: TRBJ2-3
clone size: many
V gene: TRBV4-1
CDR3 DNA: TGCGCCAGCAGCCAAACGGTCCTAACAGATACGCAGTATTTT
CDR3 protein: CASSQTVLTDTQYF

D gene: TRBD2
J gene: TRBJ2-1
clone size: many
V gene: TRBV10-3
CDR3 DNA: TGTGCCATCAGTTTCGGCGGGAGGGCAGATGAGCAGTTCTTC
CDR3 protein: CAISFGGRADEQFF

D gene: .
J gene: TRBJ1-5
clone size: .
V gene: TRBV3-1
CDR3 DNA: TGTGCCAGCAGCCTAAAGTGGGAACGGGGACGACACAATCAGCCCCAGCATTTT
CDR3 protein: CASSLKWERGRHNQPQHF

D gene: .
J gene: TRBJ2-7
clone size: many
V gene: TRBV5-5
CDR3 DNA: TGTGCCAGCAGCTTGACAGGGATGGCCGAGCAGTACTTC
CDR3 protein: CASSLTGMAEQYF

D gene: TRBD1
J gene: TRBJ1-2
clone size: .
V gene: TRBV20-1
CDR3 DNA: TGCCGTGCTATTACAGGGGTGGGTAACTATGGCTACACCTTC
CDR3 protein: CRAITGVGNYGYTF

D gene: TRBD2
J gene: TRBJ2-1
clone size: .
V gene: TRBV20-1
CDR3 DNA: TGCAGTGCTAGGCTCCGGGGGACTAGCGGGAGTCGGGAGCAGTTCTTC
CDR3 protein: CSARLRGTSGSREQFF

D gene: .
J gene: TRBJ1-1
clone size: .
V gene: TRBV7-8
CDR3 DNA: TGTGCCAGCAGCTTTCGGATGAACACTGAAGCTTTCTTT
CDR3 protein: CASSFRMNTEAFF

D gene: .
J gene: TRBJ1-2
clone size: few
V gene: TRBV7-2
CDR3 DNA: TGTGCCATTCGCGACGGGACCTCTAACTATGGCTACACCTTC
CDR3 protein: CAIRDGTSNYGYTF

D gene: TRBD1
J gene: TRBJ2-3
clone size: many
V gene: TRBV5-1
CDR3 DNA: TGCGCCAGCAGCTTAGTCCCGGGACAGGGTCTAGCAGATACGCAGTATTTT
CDR3 protein: CASSLVPGQGLADTQYF

D gene: .
J gene: TRBJ2-6
clone size: .
V gene: TRBV27
CDR3 DNA: TGTGCCAGCAGTCCCCCCTCGGCCAACGTCCTGACTTTC
CDR3 protein: CASSPPSANVLTF

D gene: TRBD1
J gene: TRBJ2-2
clone size: .
V gene: TRBV5-1
CDR3 DNA: TGCGCCAGCAGCCGGGACAGATCGAACACCGGGGAGCTGTTTTTT
CDR3 protein: CASSRDRSNTGELFF

D gene: TRBD1
J gene: TRBJ2-5
clone size: many
V gene: TRBV20-1
CDR3 DNA: TGCAGTGCTAGAGGTGTGAGACAGGGGGGAGAGACCCAGTACTTC
CDR3 protein: CSARGVRQGGETQYF

D gene: TRBD2
J gene: TRBJ2-1
clone size: few
V gene: TRBV20-1
CDR3 DNA: TGCAGTGCTCTTAGGACTAGCGGAGGTCCCTCCTACAATGAGCAGTTCTTC
CDR3 protein: CSALRTSGGPSYNEQFF

D gene: .
J gene: TRBJ2-5
clone size: few
V gene: TRBV4-2
CDR3 DNA: TGTGCCAGCAGCCAAGAGGCGGGACAAGAGACCCAGTACTTC
CDR3 protein: CASSQEAGQETQYF

D gene: TRBD1
J gene: TRBJ1-5
clone size: few
V gene: TRBV5-6
CDR3 DNA: TGTGCCAGCAGCTTGAGCGGGCTGGGACAGGGTTATCAGCCCCAGCATTTT
CDR3 protein: CASSLSGLGQGYQPQHF

D gene: .
J gene: TRBJ2-7
clone size: many
V gene: TRBV21-1
CDR3 DNA: TGTGCCAGCAGCAAAGAAATTGAGGCCTACGAGCAGTACTTC
CDR3 protein: CASSKEIEAYEQYF